The rows below give T cell receptor beta chains drawn from one sample of a study of high-grade serous ovarian cancer treatment subgroups. Profiled with immunoSEQ multiplex PCR; TCRdb holds only in-frame clones, not every one. The sample includes 7,500 to 8,500 clones, roughly 79% of them seen just once. The sequenced material came from tumor tissue. The origin of the receptors is a human donor with high-grade serous ovarian cancer. CDR3s include the opening cysteine and the closing phenylalanine or tryptophan. A D gene is named only where the DNA matches it firmly. Expanded clones get a size class; other rows say once, few or many, or leave the size out.

J: TRBJ1-2
V: TRBV5-4
D: .
size: .
CDR3: CASSFEGRIYGYTF
DNA: TGTGCCAGCAGCTTTGAGGGAAGAATCTATGGCTACACCTTC

J: TRBJ2-5
V: TRBV6-6
D: TRBD1
size: .
CDR3: CASSYSTGGETQYF
DNA: TGTGCCAGCAGTTACTCGACAGGGGGGGAGACCCAGTACTTC

J: TRBJ2-3
V: TRBV5-1
D: TRBD2
size: .
CDR3: CASSPLAGGPADTQYF
DNA: TGCGCCAGCAGCCCATTAGCGGGAGGGCCCGCAGATACGCAGTATTTT

J: TRBJ1-6
V: TRBV4-2
D: TRBD1
size: few
CDR3: CASSQEWTGVSPLHF
DNA: TGTGCCAGCAGCCAAGAATGGACAGGGGTATCACCCCTCCACTTT

J: TRBJ2-2
V: TRBV7-3
D: TRBD2
size: .
CDR3: CASSLTPVSGANTGELFF
DNA: TGTGCCAGCAGCTTAACCCCGGTTAGCGGGGCAAACACCGGGGAGCTGTTTTTT

J: TRBJ2-3
V: TRBV2
D: TRBD2
size: .
CDR3: CASGQDATSGTDTQYF
DNA: TGTGCCAGCGGACAGGATGCGACTAGCGGGACAGATACGCAGTATTTT

J: TRBJ1-4
V: TRBV12-5
D: TRBD1
size: .
CDR3: CASGLTTGGNEKLFF
DNA: TGTGCTAGTGGTTTGACGACAGGGGGGAATGAAAAACTGTTTTTT

J: TRBJ2-7
V: TRBV9
D: .
size: large
CDR3: CASSPPTTGTVGLEQYF
DNA: TGTGCCAGCAGCCCCCCGACTACCGGGACGGTGGGCCTCGAGCAGTACTTC

J: TRBJ2-2
V: TRBV19
D: .
size: .
CDR3: CASSIGAGIGELFF
DNA: TGTGCCAGTAGTATAGGCGCGGGTATCGGGGAGCTGTTTTTT

J: TRBJ1-1
V: TRBV7-2
D: .
size: .
CDR3: CASSLVALQGNTEAFF
DNA: TGTGCCAGCAGCTTAGTAGCGTTGCAGGGGAACACTGAAGCTTTCTTT

J: TRBJ2-7
V: TRBV30
D: .
size: .
CDR3: CAWRRGSTSYEQYF
DNA: TGTGCCTGGCGCAGGGGTTCGACTTCCTACGAGCAGTACTTC

J: TRBJ2-5
V: TRBV11-3
D: TRBD2
size: .
CDR3: CASSLESGVAGTQYF
DNA: TGTGCCAGCAGCTTAGAGAGCGGGGTAGCAGGGACCCAGTACTTC

J: TRBJ1-1
V: TRBV6-5
D: .
size: .
CDR3: CASSYSGGAYTEAFF
DNA: TGTGCCAGCAGTTACTCGGGGGGGGCCTACACTGAAGCTTTCTTT

J: TRBJ1-1
V: TRBV7-9
D: .
size: .
CDR3: CASSQTGTEAFF
DNA: TGCGCCAGCAGCCAAACCGGGACAGAAGCTTTCTTT

J: TRBJ1-5
V: TRBV16
D: .
size: .
CDR3: CASSQGVGNQPQHF
DNA: TGTGCCAGCAGCCAAGGGGTCGGCAATCAGCCCCAGCATTTT

J: TRBJ1-2
V: TRBV2
D: TRBD1
size: .
CDR3: CASQTGGLNGYTF
DNA: TGTGCCAGCCAGACAGGGGGGCTAAATGGCTACACCTTC

J: TRBJ1-5
V: TRBV9
D: .
size: few
CDR3: CASSVGDANQPQHF
DNA: TGTGCCAGCAGCGTAGGGGACGCTAATCAGCCCCAGCATTTT

J: TRBJ2-7
V: TRBV10-3
D: .
size: .
CDR3: CAISEFRDSREQYF
DNA: TGTGCCATCAGTGAGTTTCGAGACAGCCGTGAGCAGTACTTC

J: TRBJ1-6
V: TRBV27
D: .
size: .
CDR3: CASSPDRYMDYNSPLHF
DNA: TGTGCCAGCAGTCCGGACCGGTATATGGACTATAATTCACCCCTCCACTTT

J: TRBJ2-3
V: TRBV2
D: .
size: .
CDR3: CASSEATLIMTLTGTPSTDTQYF
DNA: TGTGCCAGCAGTGAAGCGACTCTAATTATGACACTCACCGGGACCCCTAGCACAGATACGCAGTATTTT

J: TRBJ2-5
V: TRBV5-1
D: TRBD2
size: .
CDR3: CASSVLAAQETQYF
DNA: TGCGCCAGCAGCGTTCTAGCGGCACAAGAGACCCAGTACTTC

J: TRBJ2-7
V: TRBV29-1
D: TRBD2
size: few
CDR3: CSVSLAGEPLGQYF
DNA: TGCAGCGTGTCCCTAGCGGGGGAGCCTCTCGGGCAGTACTTC

J: TRBJ1-2
V: TRBV6-5
D: .
size: once
CDR3: CASSYSQGSYGYTF
DNA: TGTGCCAGCAGTTACTCACAGGGCTCCTATGGCTACACCTTC

J: TRBJ2-7
V: TRBV5-4
D: .
size: .
CDR3: CASSLNYEQYF
DNA: TGTGCCAGCAGCCTTAACTACGAGCAGTACTTC

J: TRBJ2-7
V: TRBV6-6
D: TRBD2
size: .
CDR3: CASSPGLAGSYEQYF
DNA: TGTGCCAGCAGCCCCGGACTAGCGGGGTCCTACGAGCAGTACTTC

J: TRBJ2-7
V: TRBV19
D: .
size: .
CDR3: CASSVGHGFPEQYF
DNA: TGTGCCAGTAGTGTCGGACACGGGTTCCCCGAGCAGTACTTC

J: TRBJ2-7
V: TRBV6-6
D: TRBD2
size: .
CDR3: CASSPVAGGTYEQYF
DNA: TGTGCCAGCAGCCCTGTAGCGGGGGGGACCTACGAGCAGTACTTC

J: TRBJ2-7
V: TRBV4-1
D: .
size: .
CDR3: CASSQGVLSSYEQYF
DNA: TGCGCCAGCAGCCAGGGGGTGCTGAGCTCCTACGAGCAGTACTTC

J: TRBJ2-2
V: TRBV11-3
D: .
size: .
CDR3: CASSLGLASTGELFF
DNA: TGTGCCAGCAGCTTAGGGCTAGCGTCTACCGGGGAGCTGTTTTTT

J: TRBJ2-1
V: TRBV4-2
D: .
size: .
CDR3: CASSQAGYSYNEQFF
DNA: TGTGCCAGCAGCCAAGCGGGATACTCCTACAATGAGCAGTTCTTC

J: TRBJ2-1
V: TRBV11-2
D: TRBD2
size: .
CDR3: CASSPEWLAEYNKQFF
DNA: TGTGCCAGCAGCCCTGAGTGGCTAGCGGAATACAATAAGCAGTTCTTC

J: TRBJ2-3
V: TRBV28
D: TRBD2
size: .
CDR3: CASRGLAGGHTDTQYF
DNA: TGTGCCAGCAGGGGACTAGCCGGGGGTCACACAGATACGCAGTATTTT

J: TRBJ1-2
V: TRBV4-2
D: .
size: .
CDR3: CASSQGGQVFGYTF
DNA: TGTGCCAGCAGCCAAGGTGGTCAGGTCTTTGGCTACACCTTC

J: TRBJ2-7
V: TRBV7-2
D: .
size: .
CDR3: CASSLIDNYEQYF
DNA: TGTGCCAGCAGCCTAATAGACAACTACGAGCAGTACTTC

J: TRBJ2-6
V: TRBV7-2
D: .
size: .
CDR3: CASSLYGVSGANVLTF
DNA: TGTGCCAGCAGCTTATACGGAGTCTCTGGGGCCAACGTCCTGACTTTC

J: TRBJ2-5
V: TRBV29-1
D: .
size: .
CDR3: CSVGWGVGETQYF
DNA: TGCAGCGTTGGTTGGGGGGTTGGAGAGACCCAGTACTTC

J: TRBJ2-1
V: TRBV19
D: TRBD2
size: .
CDR3: CASTQGGGGRASNEQFF
DNA: TGTGCCAGTACCCAGGGGGGCGGCGGGAGGGCCTCCAATGAGCAGTTCTTC

J: TRBJ2-5
V: TRBV10-1
D: .
size: .
CDR3: CASSGKWGETQYF
DNA: TGCGCCAGCAGTGGAAAGTGGGGAGAGACCCAGTACTTC

J: TRBJ2-3
V: TRBV11-3
D: .
size: .
CDR3: CASSLGTVSPQYF
DNA: TGTGCCAGCAGCTTAGGGACTGTTTCGCCGCAGTATTTT

J: TRBJ1-1
V: TRBV18
D: TRBD1
size: .
CDR3: CASSPGQGNTEAFF
DNA: TGTGCCAGCTCACCGGGACAGGGTAACACTGAAGCTTTCTTT

J: TRBJ2-3
V: TRBV29-1
D: .
size: .
CDR3: CSVGEGSTDTQYF
DNA: TGCAGCGTGGGAGAGGGGAGCACAGATACGCAGTATTTT

J: TRBJ1-5
V: TRBV18
D: .
size: few
CDR3: CASSPVVDQPQHF
DNA: TGTGCCAGCTCACCCGTGGTTGATCAGCCCCAGCATTTT

J: TRBJ1-4
V: TRBV18
D: TRBD1
size: .
CDR3: CASSPNRGEKLFF
DNA: TGTGCCAGCTCACCCAACAGGGGTGAAAAACTGTTTTTT

J: TRBJ1-1
V: TRBV30
D: .
size: once
CDR3: CAWSRGTPGTEAFF
DNA: TGTGCCTGGAGTAGGGGGACACCCGGGACTGAAGCTTTCTTT

J: TRBJ2-3
V: TRBV7-9
D: TRBD2
size: .
CDR3: CASSLPEASGSAIADTQYF
DNA: TGTGCCAGCAGCTTACCCGAGGCTAGCGGGAGTGCGATCGCAGATACGCAGTATTTT

J: TRBJ2-7
V: TRBV11-3
D: .
size: .
CDR3: CASSRWGNEQYF
DNA: TGTGCCAGCAGCCGGTGGGGAAACGAGCAGTACTTC

J: TRBJ2-2
V: TRBV10-3
D: TRBD1
size: few
CDR3: CARTGGVGTGELFF
DNA: TGTGCCCGGACAGGGGGCGTTGGCACCGGGGAGCTGTTTTTT

J: TRBJ2-1
V: TRBV5-1
D: TRBD1
size: .
CDR3: CASSMTGDSYNEQFF
DNA: TGCGCCAGCAGCATGACAGGGGACTCCTACAATGAGCAGTTCTTC

J: TRBJ2-1
V: TRBV7-2
D: .
size: .
CDR3: CASSLAGVTNEQFF
DNA: TGTGCCAGCAGCTTAGCGGGAGTGACCAATGAGCAGTTCTTC

J: TRBJ1-2
V: TRBV5-6
D: .
size: .
CDR3: CASSLEAGIYGYTF
DNA: TGTGCCAGCAGCTTGGAGGCAGGGATCTATGGCTACACCTTC

J: TRBJ2-1
V: TRBV7-8
D: .
size: .
CDR3: CASSLGGATYNEQFF
DNA: TGTGCCAGCAGCTTAGGGGGAGCTACTTACAATGAGCAGTTCTTC

J: TRBJ2-6
V: TRBV14
D: TRBD1
size: .
CDR3: CASSRDSSGANVLTF
DNA: TGTGCCAGCAGCCGGGACAGCTCTGGGGCCAACGTCCTGACTTTC

J: TRBJ2-7
V: TRBV30
D: .
size: .
CDR3: CAWSVGHYEQYF
DNA: TGTGCCTGGAGTGTAGGCCACTACGAGCAGTACTTC

J: TRBJ2-3
V: TRBV19
D: TRBD2
size: .
CDR3: CASRLRTSGGPDTQYF
DNA: TGTGCCAGTAGATTGCGAACTAGCGGGGGGCCAGATACGCAGTATTTT

J: TRBJ2-5
V: TRBV5-6
D: TRBD2
size: .
CDR3: CASSAGGVQETQYF
DNA: TGTGCCAGCAGCGCGGGGGGCGTGCAAGAGACCCAGTACTTC

J: TRBJ2-7
V: TRBV20-1
D: TRBD2
size: .
CDR3: CSAKREYEQYF
DNA: TGCAGTGCTAAGCGGGAGTATGAGCAGTACTTC

J: TRBJ1-5
V: TRBV10-3
D: .
size: few
CDR3: CAISETSNQPQHF
DNA: TGTGCCATCAGTGAAACTAGCAATCAGCCCCAGCATTTT

J: TRBJ2-2
V: TRBV10-1
D: TRBD1
size: few
CDR3: CASSEAGTGDTGELFF
DNA: TGCGCCAGCAGTGAGGCCGGGACAGGGGACACCGGGGAGCTGTTTTTT

J: TRBJ1-2
V: TRBV27
D: TRBD1
size: .
CDR3: CASRKATGDRNHGYTF
DNA: TGTGCCAGCAGAAAAGCCACAGGGGACCGAAACCATGGCTACACCTTC

J: TRBJ2-2
V: TRBV7-2
D: TRBD2
size: .
CDR3: CASSLAGGVTGELFF
DNA: TGTGCCAGCAGCTTAGCGGGGGGGGTCACCGGGGAGCTGTTTTTT